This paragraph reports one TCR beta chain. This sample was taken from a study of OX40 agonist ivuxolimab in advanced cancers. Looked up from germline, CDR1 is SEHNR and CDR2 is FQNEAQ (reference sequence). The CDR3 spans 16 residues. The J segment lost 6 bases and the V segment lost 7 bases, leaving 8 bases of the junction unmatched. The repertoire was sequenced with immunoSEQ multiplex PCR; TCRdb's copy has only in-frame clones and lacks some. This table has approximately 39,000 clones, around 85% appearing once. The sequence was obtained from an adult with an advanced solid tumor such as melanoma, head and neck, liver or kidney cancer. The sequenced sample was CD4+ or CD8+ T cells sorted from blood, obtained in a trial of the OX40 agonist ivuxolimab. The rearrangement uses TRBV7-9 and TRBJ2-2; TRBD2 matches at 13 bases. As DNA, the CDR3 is TGTGCCAGCAACCCTCCGGGACTAGCGGGACCCGGGGAGCTGTTTTTT. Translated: CASNPPGLAGPGELFF.